What follows describes a single T cell receptor beta chain. What it binds is not known. Clones were sequenced by immunoSEQ multiplex PCR, and TCRdb holds only the in-frame ones, with some missing. The repertoire holds 49,000 or so clones, with about 79% as singletons. The sample is drawn from a study of OX40 agonist ivuxolimab in advanced cancers. The study, taken as a whole, reports: Clonal expansion was among the lowest in partial responders at 0.1-3.0 mg/kg, especially CD8+.

Per germline, CDR1 ENHRY and CDR2 SYGVKD. The CDR3 has 15 residues. The ends were cut back, 0 bases at V and 4 bases at J, with 7 bases in the middle. The sample in question was CD4+ or CD8+ T cells sorted from blood, obtained in a trial of the OX40 agonist ivuxolimab. The chain recombines TRBV10-3 with TRBJ1-6; no clear D gene. The receptor was derived from an adult with an advanced solid tumor such as melanoma, head and neck, liver or kidney cancer. For the CDR3, the DNA is TGTGCCATCAGTGAGTCGGCGGCGTATAATTCACCCCTCCACTTT. Translating gives CAISESAAYNSPLHF.